The clone carrying this T cell receptor beta chain has at least ten counts. The unsorted libraries had their origin in 2 million PBMCs stored at -80 C. From the 5' RACE reads, TCRdb called clonotypes with MiXCR, one entry per CDR3 protein. The data contain under 35,000 distinct CDR3 sequences, over 1.2% of them singletons. V lost 4 bases, J lost 2 bases, and 8 bases stayed unmatched. The CDR3 has 16 residues. Germline V gene lookup returns CDR1 LGHDT and CDR2 YNNKEL (reference sequence). This specimen comes from a study of neurological immune-mediated disorders. V gene TRBV3-1 combines with J gene TRBJ2-3; the match to TRBD2 covers 8 bases. The TCR comes from a woman in her twenties or thirties with multiple sclerosis. The sequenced sample was PBMCs. CDR3 sequence: CASSPFAGGSTDTQYF. CDR3 sequence (DNA): TGTGCCAGCAGCCCTTTTGCGGGGGGCTCCACAGATACGCAGTATTTT.